Sequencing of this TCR beta chain was carried out in a study of blood T cell repertoires in COVID-19. The wider study: The study drew acute and convalescent COVID-19 samples from the United States, Italy and Spain. PBMCs, B-cell-depleted T cells, or T cells provided the cDNA or gDNA that made up the material.

Germline trimming cut 3 bases from V and 2 bases from J; bases unmatched to any gene: 12. CDR1 MDHEN and CDR2 SYDVKM come from the germline V gene. The CDR3 runs 18 residues. The method was immunoSEQ multiplex PCR; TCRdb's version includes in-frame clones alone and lacks a portion of them. The sample lists 110,000 to 150,000 clones; 80% to 90% were seen once. The material sequenced was peripheral blood. The TCR sequence derives from a woman between 40 and 55 years old with acute or convalescent COVID-19. The chain couples TRBV28 to TRBJ1-5; 8 positions match TRBD1. CDR3: CASSLEGQGALGNQPQHF. Here the CDR3 DNA reads TGTGCCAGCAGTTTGGAAGGGCAGGGGGCGTTGGGCAATCAGCCCCAGCATTTT.